This TCR beta chain was sequenced in a study of control samples from healthy donors and cancer patients. Profiling relied on immunoSEQ multiplex PCR, and the TCRdb table lists in-frame clones only, not all of them. The table lists about 170,000 clones, about 91% of them singletons. Sequenced: blood. The receptor's source is a woman aged 25 to 39 in good health.

The CDR3 protein is CASSPKDRGRDSNQPQHF. CDR3 coding DNA: TGTGCCAGCTCACCCAAGGACAGGGGGCGCGATAGCAATCAGCCCCAGCATTTT. The genes are TRBV18 and TRBJ1-5; TRBD1 aligns across 11 bases. Germline CDR1 KGHSH, CDR2 LQKENI. The V segment lost 3 bases and the J segment 0 bases; nucleotides outside the gene matches: 7. This CDR3 region has 18 residues.